This T cell receptor (beta chain) derives from a study of T cells expressing NK-cell markers (TCRdb year 2020). Broadly, across the study: TCR beta-chain repertoires were profiled in sorted CD3+CD56+NKG2C+, CD3+CD56+NKG2C- and CD3+CD56-NKG2C+ T-cell subsets from about 8 donors. Of the eight sequenced donors, seven were found to be HCMV-seropositive and one was found to be HCMV-seronegative. Sequencing of the libraries produced 2 x 150 bp reads on Illumina HiSeq 2000/2500, MiSeq or NextSeq. The eight sequenced donors were randomly selected healthy volunteers, three men and five women. The paper as a whole reports these results and caveats: Whether the expanded NKG2C-expressing T cell clones were specific for HCMV antigens remained unclear. For roughly six donors, the dominant CD3+CD56+NKG2C+ clonotypes were among the top 10 CD8+ clonotypes and accounted for roughly 1.0-8% of CD8+ T cells. Those dominant clonotypes were again the most abundant among CD3+CD56-NKG2C+ cells in a handful of donors, at about 28.3-60.1%.

Sequencing took place on an Illumina HiSeq 2000. 5'RACE template switching, by which a universal primer site and unique molecular identifiers were added, was used to make TCR beta cDNA libraries. cDNA synthesis was primed from the TCR beta constant segment and was followed by two successive PCR amplification steps. The published analysis was carried out like this. MIGEC was used to demultiplex reads and group reads by UMI, and MiTCR was used to assemble and quantify clonotypes. Only TCR cDNA sequences supported by at least two reads were kept to exclude erroneous sequences. The tcR package was used for downstream repertoire analysis, with clonotypes matched between fractions based on CDR3 nucleotide sequence plus V segment. VDJmatch was used to annotate antigen specificity against VDJdb, with one amino acid substitution in CDR3 allowed. Based on TCRdb reprocessing of the reads, there is one entry per CDR3 protein sequence, and DNA is missing. The V and J calls here are based on TCRdb, not the publication. This sample's listing comprises about 380,000 distinct CDR3 sequences. Roughly 5.2% of the sample comes from the top ten.

With respect to this clonotype: What this receptor recognizes is not known.

HCMV serostatus was determined by detecting HCMV-specific IgG in serum with a commercial ELISA kit. Peripheral blood mononuclear cells were isolated from blood by Ficoll density gradient centrifugation. Measured from the cysteine to the phenylalanine, the CDR3 is 16 residues long. The DNA is unrecorded. CDR1 MNHEY and CDR2 SVGAGI were looked up in the germline V gene. The receptor was isolated from a man between 18 and 69 years old in good health. The source material was blood T cells: a sorted CD56 or NKG2C T cell subset, CD4+ or CD8+ T cells, or bulk PBMC T cells (not recorded which). The rearranged segments are TRBV6-5 and TRBJ1-6. The CDR3 has the sequence CASSYMAELYNSPLHF.